Here is one TCR beta chain with its context. Germline V gene data show CDR1 as LGHDT and CDR2 as YNNKEL (reference sequence). The CDR3 loop spans 16 amino acids. The V end was cut by 3 bases, the J end by 0 bases, with 14 bases between. These data come from a study of blood T cell repertoires in COVID-19. Study-level background: Samples taken during acute and convalescent COVID-19 were collected in the United States, Italy and Spain. Sources were T cells, B-cell-depleted T cells, or PBMCs; the material itself was cDNA or gDNA.

Seattle patients were enrolled while actively infected and followed longitudinally. Data came from immunoSEQ multiplex PCR; TCRdb stores just in-frame clones and leaves some out. The sample holds around 260,000 clones, approximately 88% seen once. Sequences were obtained from peripheral blood. The J gene is TRBJ2-5, the V gene TRBV3-1 (or the pseudogene TRBV3-2), with D tentatively TRBD2 (6 bases). This TCR derives from a woman in her sixties or seventies with COVID-19, enrolled during active disease. The CDR3 region is CASSHLIWTNQETQYF. The CDR3 bases are TGTGCCAGCAGCCACCTCATATGGACTAACCAAGAGACCCAGTACTTC.